The 25 T cell receptor beta chains in this list originate from one sample, sequenced in a study of shared clonotypes between healthy human individuals. Profiling relied on immunoSEQ multiplex PCR, and the TCRdb table lists in-frame clones only, not all of them. The table lists 2 million to 2.5 million clones, around 90% of them singletons. The material sequenced was naive CD4+ T cells from PBMCs. Specified subset: CD45RA+ positively selected. The receptor source for this set is a young man in good health. Some clones in this sample may be carry-over from other donors' samples.

This chain connects TRBV19 to TRBJ1-1, with TRBD1 identical over 10 bases. Looked up from germline, CDR1 is LNHDA and CDR2 is SQIVND (reference sequence). V trimming: 2 bases; J trimming: 6 bases; junction bases outside the gene matches: 6. The CDR3 has 15 amino acids. CDR3 bases: TGTGCCAGTAGTATATCGGGACAGGGGACGTCTGAAGCTTTCTTT. Its translation: CASSISGQGTSEAFF.

A word on this clone: The identical CDR3 is also encoded by other nucleotide sequences in the sample. The V call is TRBV5-4, the J call TRBJ2-7; TRBD1 matches at 8 bases. The V gene end was trimmed by 4 bases and the J gene end by 2 bases; junction bases not matched to a gene: 5. The CDR3 is made up of 14 amino acids. CDR1 is SGHNT and CDR2 is YYREEE in the germline V gene (reference sequence). The CDR3 DNA follows: TGTGCCAGCAGCCCCGGACAGGGCCCCTACGAGCAGTACTTC. Protein product: CASSPGQGPYEQYF.

The table lists this clone with a count of one. The chain employs TRBV6-6 and TRBJ2-4; 10 bases align to TRBD1. Germline CDR1 and CDR2: MNHNY and SVGAGI (reference sequence). The CDR3 totals 15 residues. Trimming took 5 bases from V and 8 from J; bases not matched to a gene: 9. The CDR3 loop is CASSDRGRRPDIQYF. CDR3 DNA sequence: TGTGCCAGCAGTGACAGGGGGCGAAGGCCGGACATTCAGTACTTC.

The rearrangement uses TRBV9 and TRBJ2-1; D ambiguous. The germline V gene has CDR1 SGDLS and CDR2 YYNGEE. The CDR3 spans 13 residues. Trimming took off 3 bases at V and 2 bases at J, with 6 bases between the two ends. CDR3 coding DNA: TGTGCCAGCAGCGAGAGTACCTACAATGAGCAGTTCTTC. Its protein product is CASSESTYNEQFF.

This chain uses TRBV7-8 with TRBJ1-1; TRBD1 might be the D (6 bases). Trimming took 7 bases from V and 10 from J, leaving 16 bases between them. This CDR3 comprises 12 residues. In germline, CDR1 is SGHVS, CDR2 FQNEAQ. This CDR3 reads CASTGQILPAFF. The CDR3 DNA is TGTGCCAGCACTGGACAGATCCTCCCAGCTTTCTTT.

Here the CDR3 reads CASSLEGWSGEAFF. CDR3 nucleotides: TGTGCCAGCAGCTTGGAAGGGTGGTCGGGCGAAGCTTTCTTT. This sequence joins TRBV5-5 and TRBJ1-1; D is unresolved. The CDR3 totals 14 residues. Looked up from germline, CDR1 is SGHKS and CDR2 is YYEKEE (reference sequence). Trimming removed 0 bases from V and 8 bases from J, with 14 bases in between.

This chain connects TRBV6-1 to TRBJ2-3; 11 nucleotides match TRBD1. In germline, CDR1 is MNHNS, CDR2 SASEGT. The CDR3 consists of 16 residues. With 4 bases clipped from V and 1 base from J, the junction kept 4 bases outside the gene matches. The CDR3 DNA reads as TGTGCCAGCAGTGCTGGGGACAGGGGGGGCACAGATACGCAGTATTTT. Translation gives CASSAGDRGGTDTQYF.

The chain links TRBV5-5 to TRBJ2-5; D remains ambiguous. The CDR3 loop spans 15 amino acids. V was clipped by 4 bases and J by 5 bases, with 18 bases between them. The germline V gene has CDR1 SGHKS and CDR2 YYEKEE (reference sequence). DNA of the CDR3: TGTGCCAGCAGCCCTCCGATTAAAGGTCGGGAGACCCAGTACTTC. Amino acids: CASSPPIKGRETQYF.

The rearrangement uses TRBV6-1 and TRBJ1-1, with TRBD1 matching over 11 bases. Germline-derived CDR1 and CDR2 are MNHNS and SASEGT. V trimming: 9 bases; J trimming: 4 bases; junction bases outside the gene matches: 4. The CDR3 is made up of 13 amino acids. CDR3 sequence reads: CASDGTGGTEAFF. The CDR3 DNA is TGTGCCAGTGACGGGACAGGGGGCACTGAAGCTTTCTTT.

The J gene is TRBJ1-2, the V gene TRBV7-8; tentative D call: TRBD1 (5 bases). The CDR3 runs to 14 residues. Trimming shortened V by 7 bases and J by 2 bases, and 14 bases separated the two germline ends. Germline CDR1 and CDR2: SGHVS and FQNEAQ. The CDR3 reads CASTSGGRNYGYTF. The CDR3 DNA follows: TGTGCCAGCACCTCCGGGGGGAGAAACTATGGCTACACCTTC.

The sample holds one count of this clone. The chain is built from TRBV7-8 and TRBJ1-1, with 7 nucleotides matching TRBD1. V shed 3 bases and J 1 base; nucleotides not matched to a gene: 5. Looked up from germline, CDR1 is SGHVS and CDR2 is FQNEAQ. CDR3 length: 15 residues. CDR3 amino acids: CASSFKGQKNTEAFF. The CDR3 coding sequence is TGTGCCAGCAGCTTTAAGGGACAGAAGAACACTGAAGCTTTCTTT.

The chain employs TRBV5-1 and TRBJ2-7, with a weak D call TRBD1 (5 bases). The ends were cut back, 0 bases at V and 2 bases at J, with 15 bases in the middle. The CDR3 contains 16 residues. Germline-derived CDR1 and CDR2 are SGHRS and YFSETQ. DNA of the CDR3: TGCGCCAGCAGCTTGGGGCCACAGGCCCTCGCCTACGAGCAGTACTTC. Its translation: CASSLGPQALAYEQYF.

The chain recombines TRBV18 with TRBJ2-5; possible D gene TRBD1, 5 bases. TRBJ2-7 explains the end of the DNA better; the J call may be wrong. CDR1 is KGHSH, CDR2 LQKENI, per germline. There are 13 residues in the CDR3. CDR3 nucleotides: TGTGCCAGCTCAAAGGACAACTCCTACGAGCAGTACTTC. Translated, it gives CASSKDNSYEQYF.

The chain couples TRBV5-4 to TRBJ2-5, with 10 positions matching TRBD2. Trimming took 4 bases from V and 4 from J; bases not matched to a gene: 4. The CDR3 sequence is 14 residues long. Germline V CDR1 and CDR2: SGHNT, YYREEE (reference sequence). The CDR3 DNA follows: TGTGCCAGCAGCCCTATAGCGGGAGGAGAGACCCAGTACTTC. Amino acids: CASSPIAGGETQYF.

This rearrangement joins TRBV7-9 to TRBJ1-5, with a tentative D call TRBD1 (5 bases). The CDR3 loop spans 14 amino acids. The V end lost 4 bases, the J end lost 7 bases, and 14 bases lay between the germline ends. CDR1 is SEHNR and CDR2 is FQNEAQ in the germline V gene (reference sequence). CDR3 DNA sequence: TGTGCCAGCAGCTATGACAGACACGAGCAGCCCCAGCATTTT. Amino acid sequence: CASSYDRHEQPQHF.

This clone was observed a few times. The chain couples TRBV30 to TRBJ1-5; a weak D match, TRBD1 (6 bases). Germline values: CDR1 GTSNPN, CDR2 SVGIG (reference sequence). The CDR3 covers 13 residues. V dropped 2 bases and J dropped 5 bases, with 10 bases sitting between them. CDR3 sequence: CAWSPDSYQPQHF. CDR3 coding DNA: TGTGCCTGGAGTCCGGACAGCTATCAGCCCCAGCATTTT.

CDR3 coding DNA: TGTGCCAGCAGCACCGACGCCGGCAACACTGAAGCTTTCTTT. This translates into CASSTDAGNTEAFF. The chain recombines TRBV5-6 with TRBJ1-1; no firm D call. The germline gives CDR1 SGHDT, CDR2 YYEEEE. The CDR3 is made up of 14 amino acids. The V end lost 4 bases, the J end lost 2 bases, and 12 bases lay between the germline ends. The full variable domain, in which reference TRBV5-6 and TRBJ1-1 provide the parts outside the CDR3, is DAGVTQSPTHLIKTRGQQVTLRCSPKSGHDTVSWYQQALGQGPQFIFQYYEEEERQRGNFPDRFSGHQFPNYSSELNVNALLLGDSALYLCASSTDAGNTEAFFGQGTRLTVV.

The chain carries TRBV27 and TRBJ1-2; D call uncertain. V lost 5 bases, J lost 0 bases, and 7 bases lay in between. Germline CDR1 MNHEY, CDR2 SMNVEV (reference sequence). The CDR3 is 13 residues long. The CDR3 DNA follows: TGTGCCAGCAGTCCTTTAGCTAACTATGGCTACACCTTC. It encodes CASSPLANYGYTF.

This rearrangement joins TRBV7-9 to TRBJ1-3; perhaps TRBD1 as D (6 bases). The V and J ends lost 5 bases and 1 base respectively, with 15 bases between them. This CDR3 has 16 residues. CDR1 and CDR2 from the germline V gene are SEHNR and FQNEAQ (reference sequence). CDR3: CASSPGIRGSGNTIYF. The CDR3 bases are TGTGCCAGCAGCCCCGGTATCAGGGGATCTGGAAACACCATATATTTT.

The chain recombines TRBV28 with TRBJ1-5, with 7 bases lining up with TRBD1. The CDR3 has 14 residues. CDR1 MDHEN and CDR2 SYDVKM come from the germline V gene. This CDR3 reads CATRGRNGNQPQHF. The CDR3 region has the DNA TGTGCAACTAGGGGGCGGAACGGCAATCAGCCCCAGCATTTT. Drawing the rest from reference TRBV28 and TRBJ1-5, the complete variable domain is DVKVTQSSRYLVKRTGEKVFLECVQDMDHENMFWYRQDPGLGLRLIYFSYDVKMKEKGDIPEGYSVSREKKERFSLILESASTNQTSMYLCATRGRNGNQPQHFGDGTRLSIL.

This clone has a single count. The V and J genes are TRBV2 and TRBJ2-1; D perhaps matches TRBD1 (5 bases). Trimming pared 9 bases from V and 5 bases from J, leaving 8 bases between. The CDR3 covers 11 residues. The V gene's germline CDR1 is SNHLY and CDR2 FYNNEI. The CDR3 DNA reads as TGTGCCAGATTACAGGACAATGAGCAGTTCTTC. Translating gives CARLQDNEQFF.

This clone has just a few counts. The sample has other DNA sequences that encode this CDR3 too. The V call is TRBV28, the J call TRBJ1-1; possibly TRBD1 for D (5 bases). Between the trimmed V and J ends, which lost 4 bases and 5 bases, there was a span of 14 bases. Looked up from germline, CDR1 is MDHEN and CDR2 is SYDVKM. The CDR3 extends over 14 amino acids. The CDR3 coding sequence is TGTGCCAGCAGTTCGCAGGGTGGAAGGACTGAAGCTTTCTTT. It translates to CASSSQGGRTEAFF.

The chain couples TRBV9 to TRBJ2-5; the D gene could be TRBD1 or TRBD2 (5 bases each). The assigned J gene may be wrong: the sequence end matches TRBJ2-7 better. CDR3 length equals 14 residues. Germline values: CDR1 SGDLS, CDR2 YYNGEE. The CDR3 loop reads CASSVGGTTYEQYF. CDR3 nucleotides: TGTGCCAGCAGCGTAGGTGGGACCACCTACGAGCAGTACTTC.

The chain recombines TRBV25-1 with TRBJ2-5; 7 bases agree with TRBD2. V lost 0 bases, J lost 5 bases, and 6 bases stayed unmatched. Per germline, CDR1 MGHDK and CDR2 SYGVNS. This CDR3 has 15 amino acids. The CDR3 here is CASSEYWEGKETQYF. The CDR3 DNA is TGTGCCAGCAGTGAATATTGGGAGGGTAAGGAGACCCAGTACTTC.

This sequence joins TRBV6-1 and TRBJ2-3; D is perhaps TRBD1 (5 bases). The ends were cut back, 0 bases at V and 1 base at J, with 14 bases in the middle. The CDR3 contains 17 residues. In germline, CDR1 is MNHNS, CDR2 SASEGT. This CDR3 is CASSEALRVQGTDTQYF. CDR3 DNA sequence: TGTGCCAGCAGTGAAGCGCTTCGGGTACAGGGCACAGATACGCAGTATTTT.